A single sample gave rise to the 26 T cell receptor gamma chains below, sequenced in a study of Vδ1+ human thymocytes. No cognate antigen is known for these TCRs. Study results and caveats: Thymic TRG and TRD repertoires appeared highly polyclonal, with Gaussian CDR3 length distributions.

RNA was extracted from the cells and then reverse transcribed. Multiplex PCR used pooled V-gene forward primers and a constant-region reverse primer to amplify CDR3s. TCRdb re-called the multiplex PCR reads through CATT. The sample yields 25,000 to 35,000 gamma-chain clones, around a fifth seen once. The sequenced sample consisted of Vdelta1+ gamma-delta thymocytes from the thymus. Described subset: FACS-sorted CD3+ TCRalphabeta- TCRVdelta1+ TCRVdelta2- thymocytes. The receptors derive from a boy under two years old who had congenital heart surgery.

This clone qualifies as medium-sized. This specimen includes other DNA sequences encoding the same CDR3. This chain links TRGV5 with TRGJ1 or TRGJ2. J was trimmed by 3 bases and V by 0 bases; bases with no gene match: 5. Per germline, CDR1 VINAFY and CDR2 YDVSNSKD. The CDR3 totals 14 residues. In DNA, the CDR3 is TGTGCCACCTGGGACAGGCCGAGTTATTATAAGAAACTCTTT. Protein: CATWDRPSYYKKLF.

The J gene is TRGJ1 or TRGJ2, the V gene TRGV9. The CDR3 runs to 13 residues. In germline, CDR1 is GITISATS, CDR2 ISYDGTV (reference sequence). Germline trimming cut 0 bases from V and 11 bases from J; bases unmatched to any gene: 10. The CDR3 here is CALWEVTVIEKLF. The CDR3 DNA reads as TGTGCCTTGTGGGAGGTGACCGTCATTGAGAAACTCTTT.

J is TRGJ1 or TRGJ2 and V is TRGV2. Trimming at V came to 0 bases and at J to 7 bases, leaving 9 bases not matched to a gene. Germline CDR1 is EGSNGY and CDR2 is YDSYNSKV. This CDR3 spans 14 amino acids. CDR3: CATWDGPPLYKKLF. The CDR3 nucleotides read TGTGCCACCTGGGACGGGCCCCCCTTATATAAGAAACTCTTT.

There are a few counts of this clone. Other DNA sequences in the sample encode the same CDR3. The chain is built from TRGV4 and TRGJP1. There are 15 residues in the CDR3. Germline trimming cut 1 base from V and 4 bases from J; bases unmatched to any gene: 6. Germline CDR1 reads EGSTGY; CDR2 reads YDSYTSSV. CDR3 loop: CATWDGRGTGWFKIF. The DNA for the CDR3 is TGTGCCACCTGGGATGGCAGGGGCACTGGTTGGTTCAAGATATTT.

This clone is judged medium-sized (0.01 to 0.1%). The V and J genes are TRGV5 and TRGJ1 or TRGJ2. After removal of 1 base from V and 6 bases from J, the junction contained 0 bases not matched to a gene. Germline CDR1 reads VINAFY; CDR2 reads YDVSNSKD. The CDR3 runs 11 residues. The CDR3 protein is CATWDSYKKLF. The CDR3 DNA reads as TGTGCCACCTGGGACAGTTATAAGAAACTCTTT.

The chain links TRGV8 to TRGJP. Germline V lookup: CDR1 VENAVY, CDR2 YDSYNSRV. This CDR3 has 16 amino acids. After removal of 5 bases from V and 7 bases from J, the junction contained 8 bases not matched to a gene. The CDR3 loop reads CATWGQPELGKKIKVF. The DNA for the CDR3 is TGTGCCACCTGGGGACAACCTGAGTTGGGCAAAAAAATCAAGGTATTT.

This clone came up a few times. The chain couples TRGV9 to TRGJP1. Germline V CDR1 and CDR2: GITISATS, ISYDGTV (reference sequence). This CDR3 is 15 amino acids long. The trim removed 2 bases at V and 6 bases at J, leaving 9 bases unmatched. The CDR3, as DNA: TGTGCCTTGTGGGAGGCCTCATCGGCTGGTTGGTTCAAGATATTT. This encodes CALWEASSAGWFKIF.

V usage is TRGV4 and J usage is TRGJ1 or TRGJ2. Germline V gene lookup returns CDR1 EGSTGY and CDR2 YDSYTSSV. The V segment lost 0 bases and the J segment 6 bases; nucleotides outside the gene matches: 11. This CDR3 region has 15 residues. The DNA for the CDR3 is TGTGCCACCTGGGATGGGCCGTTATTTGCTTATAAGAAACTCTTT. Its translation is CATWDGPLFAYKKLF.

The chain employs TRGV4 and TRGJP1. The CDR3 has 14 residues. CDR1 and CDR2 from the germline V gene are EGSTGY and YDSYTSSV. J was trimmed by 3 bases and V by 6 bases; bases with no gene match: 7. CDR3 loop: CATWTKATGWFKIF. In nucleotides, the CDR3 is TGTGCCACCTGGACAAAGGCCACTGGTTGGTTCAAGATATTT.

J is TRGJ1 or TRGJ2 and V is TRGV9. V gave up 2 bases and J gave up 10 bases; unmatched junction bases: 14. The CDR3 is 14 residues long. CDR1 and CDR2 (germline): GITISATS, ISYDGTV (reference sequence). The CDR3, as DNA: TGTGCCTTGTGGGAGGGCCAGCGCAGATCCAAGAAACTCTTT. Encoded protein: CALWEGQRRSKKLF.

In its sample, this clone was seen a few times. V is TRGV4 and J is TRGJ1 or TRGJ2. The germline gives CDR1 EGSTGY, CDR2 YDSYTSSV. J was trimmed by 12 bases and V by 2 bases; bases with no gene match: 7. CDR3 length equals 11 residues. The CDR3 is CATWDVPLKLF. The CDR3 coding sequence is TGTGCCACCTGGGATGTCCCCCTGAAACTCTTT.

This clone was seen once. The rearrangement joins TRGV2 to TRGJ1 or TRGJ2. Losses at the gene ends were 4 bases for V and 7 bases for J; bases not matched to a gene: 13. The CDR3 extends over 14 amino acids. From germline, CDR1 is EGSNGY and CDR2 YDSYNSKV. The CDR3 here is CATWDGGVGYKKLF. The CDR3 DNA sequence: TGTGCCACCTGGGATGGGGGTGTGGGATATAAGAAACTCTTT.

The sample holds a few counts of this clone. The J gene is TRGJ1 or TRGJ2, the V gene TRGV5. The germline gives CDR1 VINAFY, CDR2 YDVSNSKD. The CDR3 covers 13 residues. After removal of 5 bases from V and 2 bases from J, the junction contained 6 bases not matched to a gene. The CDR3 sequence is CATWGVDYYKKLF. The CDR3 DNA is TGTGCCACCTGGGGGGTCGATTATTATAAGAAACTCTTT.

The gene calls are TRGV3 and TRGJ1 or TRGJ2. The trim removed 0 bases at V and 3 bases at J, leaving 11 bases unmatched. The CDR3 contains 16 residues. CDR1 and CDR2 from the germline V gene are VTNTFY and YDVSTARD (reference sequence). The CDR3: CATWDRQRGPYYKKLF. CDR3 sequence (DNA): TGTGCCACCTGGGACAGGCAGAGGGGCCCTTATTATAAGAAACTCTTT.

The chain has TRGV5 and TRGJ1 or TRGJ2. The trim removed 3 bases at V and 7 bases at J, leaving 9 bases unmatched. Germline loops: CDR1 VINAFY, CDR2 YDVSNSKD. The CDR3 is 13 residues long. This chain's CDR3 is CATWDGSRYKKLF. The CDR3 region has the DNA TGTGCCACCTGGGACGGATCCCGGTATAAGAAACTCTTT.

This clone has more than one count but fewer than ten. This chain connects TRGV4 to TRGJ1 or TRGJ2. Trimming took 3 bases from V and 7 from J; bases not matched to a gene: 21. Germline V gene sequence: CDR1 EGSTGY, CDR2 YDSYTSSV. The CDR3 extends over 17 amino acids. DNA for the CDR3: TGTGCCACCTGGGATACTAGATACCTTCGGGTTGGATATAAGAAACTCTTT. It codes for CATWDTRYLRVGYKKLF.

The chain recombines TRGV5 with TRGJ1 or TRGJ2. J gave up 12 bases and V 4 bases, and 15 bases lay outside the gene matches. The CDR3 has 13 amino acids. Germline assignment: CDR1 VINAFY and CDR2 YDVSNSKD. Here the CDR3 DNA reads TGTGCCACCTGGGAATCCTGGAGTGATGGGAAACTCTTT. It specifies CATWESWSDGKLF.

Only a few counts were recorded for this clone. This rearrangement joins TRGV9 to TRGJ1 or TRGJ2. Trimming at V came to 2 bases and at J to 10 bases, leaving 11 bases not matched to a gene. Germline CDR1 reads GITISATS; CDR2 reads ISYDGTV (reference sequence). CDR3 length: 13 residues. CDR3 sequence reads: CALWEAHYPKKLF. CDR3 nucleotide sequence: TGTGCCTTGTGGGAGGCCCACTATCCGAAGAAACTCTTT.

Details on this clone: Being one base from a much bigger clone, this may be a read error. This rearrangement joins TRGV9 to TRGJ1 or TRGJ2. This CDR3 has 12 residues. After removal of 5 bases from V and 2 bases from J, the junction contained 3 bases not matched to a gene. Per germline, CDR1 GITISATS and CDR2 ISYDGTV (reference sequence). The CDR3 region has the DNA TGTGCCTTGTGGGTGTATTATTATAAGAAACTCTTT. It is translated as CALWVYYYKKLF.

This clone occurred a few times. Other DNA sequences in this sample translate to the same CDR3. V usage is TRGV9 and J usage is TRGJ1 or TRGJ2. The length of the CDR3 is 11 residues. V was clipped by 1 base and J by 11 bases; unmatched bases: 5. Germline-derived CDR1 and CDR2 are GITISATS and ISYDGTV (reference sequence). CDR3: CALWEVGEKLF. CDR3 DNA sequence: TGTGCCTTGTGGGAGGTCGGGGAGAAACTCTTT.

Of note for this clone: A junction boundary mismatches the germline segment, possibly from a read error. The chain is built from TRGV5 and TRGJ1 or TRGJ2. This CDR3 region has 12 residues. The germline V gene has CDR1 VINAFY and CDR2 YDVSNSKD. In DNA form, the CDR3 reads TGTGCCACCTGGGACAGGCCCCACGGGAAGGTCTTT. It encodes CATWDRPHGKVF.

This clone was counted only a few times. This chain connects TRGV4 to TRGJ1 or TRGJ2. Per germline, CDR1 EGSTGY and CDR2 YDSYTSSV. This CDR3 has 15 amino acids. V lost 3 bases and J lost 5; bases outside the gene matches: 13. The CDR3 region has the DNA TGTGCCACCTGGGATACTTCTTGTAGAAATTATAAGAAACTCTTT. Amino acids: CATWDTSCRNYKKLF.

A few counts support this clone. The chain couples TRGV9 to TRGJ1 or TRGJ2. This CDR3 has 11 residues. The germline gives CDR1 GITISATS, CDR2 ISYDGTV (reference sequence). J was trimmed by 12 bases and V by 0 bases; bases with no gene match: 5. DNA for the CDR3: TGTGCCTTGTGGGAGGTGACTAGGAAACTCTTT. Encoded protein: CALWEVTRKLF.

The chain has TRGV5 and TRGJ1 or TRGJ2. V lost 0 bases, J lost 9 bases, and 14 bases stayed unmatched. Germline assignment: CDR1 VINAFY and CDR2 YDVSNSKD. The CDR3 consists of 15 residues. In nucleotides, the CDR3 is TGTGCCACCTGGGACAGGCTCGCACGGGATCCTAAGAAACTCTTT. It specifies CATWDRLARDPKKLF.

There are a few counts of this clone. The J gene is TRGJ1 or TRGJ2, the V gene TRGV4. Trimming cost V 9 bases and J 2 bases; bases outside gene matches: 4. Germline CDR1 EGSTGY, CDR2 YDSYTSSV. The CDR3 covers 11 residues. The CDR3 protein is CATVDYYKKLF. The DNA of the CDR3 is TGTGCCACCGTCGATTATTATAAGAAACTCTTT.

The J gene is TRGJ1 or TRGJ2, the V gene TRGV9. The ends lost 3 bases at V and 6 bases at J; junction bases unmatched: 8. From germline, CDR1 is GITISATS and CDR2 ISYDGTV (reference sequence). The CDR3 is 13 amino acids. The CDR3 reads CALWESCVYKKLF. CDR3 DNA sequence: TGTGCCTTGTGGGAGTCCTGTGTTTATAAGAAACTCTTT.